The entry that follows covers one TCR beta chain sequence. Its specificity is not known. Via CD45RO/CCR7/CD25/CD127/CD95/CD27, cells of the CD4+ naive, central memory, regulatory and stem cell-like memory subsets were sorted. Germline V CDR1 and CDR2: GTSNPN, SVGIG (reference sequence). This CDR3 comprises 15 residues. The germline V and J ends were trimmed by 5 bases and 6 bases, with 19 bases remaining between them. Every isolated RNA sample was fully reverse transcribed, so sequencing captured expressed TCRB transcripts. Clones were read by immunoSEQ multiplex PCR, and TCRdb kept only the in-frame ones, dropping some. In the table there are approximately 470,000 clones, roughly 30% of which are singletons. This entry belongs to a study of beta chain features in type 1 diabetes. Study in general: Age, gender and cell yields were similar between patients and healthy donors. General observations from the study: Type 1 diabetes patients showed a moderate but significant shortening of TCRB CDR3s in all four CD4+ subsets.

The specimen was naive CD4+ T cells from blood. This TCR came from a man younger than 35 in good health. This rearrangement joins TRBV30 to TRBJ2-2; possible D gene TRBD1, 6 bases. The CDR3 loop is CAWYLQGLFAGELFF. CDR3 in DNA: TGTGCCTGGTACTTACAGGGTTTATTTGCCGGGGAGCTGTTTTTT.